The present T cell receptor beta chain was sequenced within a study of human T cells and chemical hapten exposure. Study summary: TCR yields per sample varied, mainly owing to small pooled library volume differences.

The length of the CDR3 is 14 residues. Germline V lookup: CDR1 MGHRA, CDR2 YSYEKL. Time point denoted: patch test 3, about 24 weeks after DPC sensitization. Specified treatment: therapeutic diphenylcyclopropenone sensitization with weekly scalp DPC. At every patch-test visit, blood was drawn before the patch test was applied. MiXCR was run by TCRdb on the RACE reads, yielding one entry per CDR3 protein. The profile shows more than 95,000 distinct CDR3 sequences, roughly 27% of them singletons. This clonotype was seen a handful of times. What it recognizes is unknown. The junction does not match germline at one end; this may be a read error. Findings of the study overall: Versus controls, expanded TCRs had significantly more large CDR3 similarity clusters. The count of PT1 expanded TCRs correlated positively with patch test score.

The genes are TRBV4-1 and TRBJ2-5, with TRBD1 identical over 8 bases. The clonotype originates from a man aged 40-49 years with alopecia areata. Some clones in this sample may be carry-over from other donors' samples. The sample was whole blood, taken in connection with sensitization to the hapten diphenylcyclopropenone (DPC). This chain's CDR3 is CASSQADRGEAQYF. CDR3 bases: TGCGCCAGCAGCCAAGCCGACAGGGGAGAGGCCCAGTACTTC.